Presented here are 10 T cell receptor beta chains from one specimen sequenced in a study of blood T cells in healthy people across ages. The use of a sample-barcoded 5' primer and a J-beta primer mix characterized a second PCR of about 7 to 12 cycles. TCRdb reprocessed the 5' RACE reads with MiXCR, giving one entry per CDR3 protein. The table records nearly 800,000 distinct CDR3 sequences, just under 25% of them present only once. Another study also made use of these data, one on T cells of mothers and their children.

Material for sequencing was blood. Every receptor here comes from a boy between 5 and 17 years old in good health.

This clonotype was recorded at least ten times. One end of the junction varies from germline; a read error may be responsible. The chain recombines TRBV7-7 with TRBJ2-1; 7 bases align to TRBD1. Germline loops: CDR1 SSHAT, CDR2 FNYEAQ (reference sequence). The CDR3 totals 16 residues. The CDR3 sequence: CASSLEGTVSYNEQFF. The CDR3 nucleotides read TGTGCTAGCAGCTTAGAAGGGACAGTCTCCTACAATGAGCAGTTCTTC.

Only a few counts were recorded for this clonotype. CDR3: CASSLGQSWDTEAFF. The DNA of the CDR3 is TGTGCCAGCAGTCTGGGACAGTCCTGGGACACTGAAGCTTTCTTT. The rearrangement joins TRBV12-3 or TRBV12-4 to TRBJ1-1; 7 positions match TRBD1. The CDR3 extends over 15 amino acids. J gave up 3 bases and V 5 bases, and 9 bases lay outside the gene matches.

This clonotype was counted a few times. The V call is TRBV7-2, the J call TRBJ2-3; D may be TRBD2 (6 bases). The CDR3 extends over 16 amino acids. Germline V gene lookup returns CDR1 SGHTA and CDR2 FQGNSA. Trimming removed 5 bases from V and 4 bases from J, with 19 bases in between. The CDR3 sequence is CASSTGTYRPPDTQYF. The CDR3 nucleotides read TGTGCCAGCAGCACCGGGACTTACAGACCCCCAGATACGCAGTATTTT.

The J gene is TRBJ1-1, the V gene TRBV20-1; TRBD1 agrees at 7 bases. This CDR3 region has 15 residues. V shed 0 bases and J 8 bases; nucleotides not matched to a gene: 12. Germline CDR1 is DFQATT and CDR2 is SNEGSKA (reference sequence). The CDR3 reads CSARDQLTGRGEAFF. DNA for the CDR3: TGCAGTGCTAGAGATCAATTGACAGGGAGAGGGGAAGCTTTCTTT.

The CDR3 DNA reads TGTGCCAGCAGCGACCCCCCACTAGCGGGAGGGTTATACAATGAGCAGTTCTTC. Protein sequence: CASSDPPLAGGLYNEQFF. The V and J genes are TRBV7-2 and TRBJ2-5; 13 nucleotides line up with TRBD2. TRBJ2-1 explains the end of the DNA better; the J call may be wrong. The CDR3 contains 18 residues. In germline, CDR1 is SGHTA, CDR2 FQGNSA.

The genes are TRBV29-1 and TRBJ2-4; 13 nucleotides agree with TRBD2. Germline values: CDR1 SQVTM, CDR2 ANQGSEA. The J segment lost 6 bases and the V segment lost 7 bases, leaving 6 bases of the junction unmatched. The CDR3 has 14 amino acids. The DNA for the CDR3 is TGCAGCGCCGGACTAGCGGGAGCCCCAAACATTCAGTACTTC. Its protein is CSAGLAGAPNIQYF. The whole variable domain, filled in from reference TRBV29-1 and TRBJ2-4, reads SAVISQKPSRDICQRGTSLTIQCQVDSQVTMMFWYRQQPGQSLTLIATANQGSEATYESGFVIDKFPISRPNLTFSTLTVSNMSPEDSSIYLCSAGLAGAPNIQYFGAGTRLSVL.

The chain couples TRBV9 to TRBJ1-5; 7 bases align to TRBD1. Per the germline V gene, CDR1 is SGDLS and CDR2 is YYNGEE. The CDR3 length is 15 residues. V shed 4 bases, J shed 3 bases, and the junction held 7 bases outside the gene matches. The CDR3 coding sequence is TGTGCCAGCAGCAGTGGACAGGCCGACAATCAGCCCCAGCATTTT. The encoded protein is CASSSGQADNQPQHF.

A few counts support this clonotype. The rearrangement joins TRBV29-1 to TRBJ2-7; the D call may be TRBD1 or TRBD2 (5 bases each). V was trimmed by 6 bases and J by 2 bases, leaving 17 bases between them. Per germline, CDR1 SQVTM and CDR2 ANQGSEA. The CDR3 is made up of 14 amino acids. In DNA form, the CDR3 reads TGCAGCGTCGGCTCGGGACGGAGAGCCTACGAGCAGTACTTC. Residues: CSVGSGRRAYEQYF.

J is TRBJ2-7 and V is TRBV28; TRBD1 matches at 7 bases. The V gene's germline CDR1 is MDHEN and CDR2 SYDVKM. The V gene end was trimmed by 2 bases and the J gene end by 0 bases; junction bases not matched to a gene: 4. The CDR3 runs 15 residues. CDR3 sequence reads: CASSLRGQRSYEQYF. The CDR3 DNA reads TGTGCCAGCAGTTTACGGGGACAGCGCTCCTACGAGCAGTACTTC.

The chain is built from TRBV20-1 and TRBJ1-5; possibly TRBD1 for D (6 bases). Trimming shortened V by 5 bases and J by 2 bases, and 16 bases separated the two germline ends. This CDR3 comprises 15 residues. Germline CDR1 reads DFQATT; CDR2 reads SNEGSKA (reference sequence). The CDR3 reads CSAVSLQGGNQPQHF. In DNA form, the CDR3 reads TGCAGTGCTGTCTCCCTACAGGGCGGCAATCAGCCCCAGCATTTT.